These 9 T cell receptor beta chains were sequenced from one sample in a study of blood T cell repertoires in COVID-19. Here immunoSEQ multiplex PCR was the method, and the copy in TCRdb shows in-frame clones only, minus some. The table has around 300,000 clones, roughly nine tenths seen once. Sequencing was carried out using PBMCs or T cells enriched from blood (not recorded which). The source of these receptors is a woman between 50 and 59 years old who had recovered from COVID-19.

J is TRBJ1-4 and V is TRBV24-1; tentatively, D is TRBD1 (5 bases). With 2 bases removed from V and 7 bases from J, the gap between germline ends came to 16 bases. CDR3 length: 16 amino acids. Germline assignment: CDR1 KGHDR and CDR2 SFDVKD. CDR3 region: CATSDSGAEGVEKLFF. The CDR3 DNA is TGTGCCACCAGTGATTCCGGGGCGGAGGGCGTTGAAAAACTGTTTTTT.

The V and J genes are TRBV9 and TRBJ2-2, with unresolved D. The CDR3 length is 13 residues. CDR1 is SGDLS and CDR2 is YYNGEE in the germline V gene. Trimming stripped 0 bases from V and 7 bases from J, with 7 bases between. The CDR3 DNA reads as TGTGCCAGCAGCGTAGGAAGCTTCGGGGAGCTGTTTTTT. Residues: CASSVGSFGELFF.

The chain joins TRBV7-8 to TRBJ2-5; the match to TRBD1 covers 9 bases. V lost 5 bases and J lost 0; bases outside the gene matches: 4. Per the germline V gene, CDR1 is SGHVS and CDR2 is FQNEAQ. The CDR3 has 15 residues. CDR3 in amino acids: CASSRTGAYQETQYF. The CDR3 bases are TGTGCCAGCAGCAGGACAGGGGCGTACCAAGAGACCCAGTACTTC.

This chain uses TRBV7-8 with TRBJ1-2; D not resolved. The CDR3 is 17 residues long. Trimming cost V 1 base and J 2 bases, with 17 bases left between them. CDR1 and CDR2 (germline): SGHVS, FQNEAQ. CDR3 in amino acids: CASSLELSSRLNYGYTF. CDR3 bases: TGTGCCAGCAGCTTAGAGCTGAGCAGCAGGCTAAACTATGGCTACACCTTC.

The chain joins TRBV5-1 to TRBJ1-6; D remains unclear. Per germline, CDR1 SGHRS and CDR2 YFSETQ. Trimming cost V 0 bases and J 4 bases, with 8 bases left between them. The CDR3 is made up of 15 amino acids. This CDR3 is CASSLEPLYNSPLHF. The CDR3 nucleotides read TGCGCCAGCAGCTTGGAACCACTATATAATTCACCCCTCCACTTT.

CDR3 nucleotide sequence: TGTGCCAGCAGTGAACCGGGTAATGAAGCTTTCTTT. It is translated as CASSEPGNEAFF. V usage is TRBV6-1 and J usage is TRBJ1-1; D remains unclear. V was trimmed by 2 bases and J by 7 bases, leaving 8 bases between them. The CDR3 runs to 12 residues. CDR1 and CDR2 (germline): MNHNS, SASEGT.

This chain uses TRBV19 with TRBJ1-5, with 8 bases fitting TRBD1. Germline-derived CDR1 and CDR2 are LNHDA and SQIVND (reference sequence). V lost 1 base to trimming and J lost 3 bases; unmatched junction nucleotides: 8. The CDR3 loop spans 17 amino acids. The DNA of the CDR3 is TGTGCCAGTAGTATAGTCCGAGACAGGGGCGCCAATCAGCCCCAGCATTTT. It specifies CASSIVRDRGANQPQHF. The entire variable domain, with the rest obtained from reference TRBV19 and TRBJ1-5, is as follows: DGGITQSPKYLFRKEGQNVTLSCEQNLNHDAMYWYRQDPGQGLRLIYYSQIVNDFQKGDIAEGYSVSREKKESFPLTVTSAQKNPTAFYLCASSIVRDRGANQPQHFGDGTRLSIL.

Of note for this clone: The same CDR3 also results from other DNA sequences found in this sample. The chain carries TRBV5-1 and TRBJ1-2, with D possibly TRBD1 on 6 matching bases. Between the trimmed V and J ends, which lost 0 bases and 6 bases, there was a span of 6 bases. The CDR3 is 12 amino acids. CDR1 is SGHRS, CDR2 YFSETQ, per germline. CDR3: CASSLDRDGYTF. The DNA for the CDR3 is TGCGCCAGCAGCTTGGACAGGGATGGCTACACCTTC.

The chain uses TRBV30 and TRBJ1-2, with 11 positions matching TRBD1. The CDR3 covers 16 residues. Germline loops: CDR1 GTSNPN, CDR2 SVGIG (reference sequence). Trimming at V came to 5 bases and at J to 4 bases, leaving 12 bases not matched to a gene. CDR3 protein: CAWESPGQGVPYGYTF. CDR3 DNA sequence: TGTGCCTGGGAGAGCCCGGGACAGGGGGTACCCTATGGCTACACCTTC.